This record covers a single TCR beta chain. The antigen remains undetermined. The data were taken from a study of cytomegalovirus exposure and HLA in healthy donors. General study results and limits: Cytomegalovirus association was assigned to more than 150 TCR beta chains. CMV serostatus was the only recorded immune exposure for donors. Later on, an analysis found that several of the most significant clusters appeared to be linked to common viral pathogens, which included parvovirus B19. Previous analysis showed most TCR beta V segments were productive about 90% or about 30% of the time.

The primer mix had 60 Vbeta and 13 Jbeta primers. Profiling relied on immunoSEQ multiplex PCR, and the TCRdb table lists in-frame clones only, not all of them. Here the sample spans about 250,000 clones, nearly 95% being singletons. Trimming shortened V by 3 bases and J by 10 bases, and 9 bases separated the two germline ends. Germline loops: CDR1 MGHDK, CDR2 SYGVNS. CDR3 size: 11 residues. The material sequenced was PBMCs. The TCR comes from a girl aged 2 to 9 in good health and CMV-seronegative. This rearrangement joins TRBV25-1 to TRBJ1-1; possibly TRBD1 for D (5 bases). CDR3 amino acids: CASSELGGAFF. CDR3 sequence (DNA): TGTGCCAGCAGTGAGCTGGGGGGAGCTTTCTTT.